This is a list of T cell receptor beta chains from one sample in a study of beta chain features in type 1 diabetes. Measured with immunoSEQ multiplex PCR; TCRdb has only the in-frame clones, and not every one. The sample holds around 300,000 clones, roughly 8% seen once. Material: central memory CD4+ T cells from blood. Receptors were obtained from a woman between 18 and 29 years old in good health. Each CDR3 is given with its conserved first and last residue. Each record gives: J gene, V gene, clone size, D gene, CDR3 DNA, CDR3 protein. The D gene is left open where the match is weak. Only part of the rows carry a size: once, few, many, or a class if the clone is expanded.

TRBJ2-1,TRBV7-3,few,-,TGTGCCAGCAGCTTAGGGAGAAACAATGAGCAGTTCTTC,CASSLGRNNEQFF
TRBJ1-2,TRBV5-1,few,TRBD1,TGCGCCAGCAGCCCGGAGGGACAGGTCTATGGCTACACCTTC,CASSPEGQVYGYTF
TRBJ1-1,TRBV18,few,TRBD1,TGTGCCAGCTCACTGGCTCAGCCGGGACAGATGAACACTGAAGCTTTCTTT,CASSLAQPGQMNTEAFF
TRBJ2-3,TRBV7-9,-,-,TGTGCCAGCAGCTTAGGACAGACCACAGATACGCAGTATTTT,CASSLGQTTDTQYF
TRBJ2-7,TRBV5-8,-,-,TGTGCCAGCAGTTCCATCTACGAGCAGTACTTC,CASSSIYEQYF
TRBJ1-2,TRBV7-2,-,-,TGTGCCAGCAGCTTAATGGCTGCTTATGGCTACACCTTC,CASSLMAAYGYTF
TRBJ2-1,TRBV20-1,few,-,TGCAGCGCAGGGGTGAATGAGCAGTTCTTC,CSAGVNEQFF
TRBJ2-4,TRBV15,few,TRBD1,TGTGCCACCAGCAGAACCGGGACAGGGGTGATCAAAAACATTCAGTACTTC,CATSRTGTGVIKNIQYF
TRBJ1-2,TRBV7-8,few,-,TGTGCCAGCAGCTTAGGACTCTCTACCTTGAACTATGGCTACACCTTC,CASSLGLSTLNYGYTF
TRBJ1-5,TRBV7-8,-,TRBD1,TGTGCCAGCAGCCACAGGGGGGGACGAGGGGATAGCAATCAGCCCCAGCATTTT,CASSHRGGRGDSNQPQHF
TRBJ1-5,TRBV2,few,-,TGTGCCAGCACCGGAGGGAGCAATCAGCCCCAGCATTTT,CASTGGSNQPQHF
TRBJ2-7,TRBV19,-,-,TGTGCCAGTAGTATTACTTCGGGCTACGAGCAGTACTTC,CASSITSGYEQYF
TRBJ2-3,TRBV28,few,-,TGTGCCAGCAGTTTTGCACGCGGCGGGTTCACAGATACGCAGTATTTT,CASSFARGGFTDTQYF
TRBJ1-1,TRBV6-5,few,-,TGTGCCAGCAGTTACTCGTGGGGAACTGAAGCTTTCTTT,CASSYSWGTEAFF
TRBJ1-4,TRBV30,few,TRBD1,TGTGCCTGGAGTGACAGGGGTAGAAGAGAAAAACTGTTTTTT,CAWSDRGRREKLFF
TRBJ2-5,TRBV5-4,-,TRBD2,TGTGCCAGCAGCCGCGGGACTAGCCTGGGGGAGAGCCAGTACTTC,CASSRGTSLGESQYF
TRBJ2-3,TRBV4-3,-,-,TGCGCCAGCAGCCAAGTATCAGCCAACACAGATACGCAGTATTTT,CASSQVSANTDTQYF
TRBJ2-3,TRBV9,-,-,TGTGCCAGCAGCGCGCCCTCCAGGTTGGACGCAGATACGCAGTATTTT,CASSAPSRLDADTQYF
TRBJ2-1,TRBV4-2,few,-,TGTGCCAGCAGCCAGTACGGGGGACAGCCCATCAATGAGCAGTTCTTC,CASSQYGGQPINEQFF
TRBJ1-4,TRBV18,few,-,TGTGCCAGCTCACCGAATGGGGACTGGCGCCAAAAACTGTTTTTT,CASSPNGDWRQKLFF
TRBJ2-1,TRBV9,-,-,TGTGCCAGCAGCTTATGGTCGCTCAATGAGCAGTTCTTC,CASSLWSLNEQFF
TRBJ1-6,TRBV28,-,TRBD1,TGTGCCAGCTCACGGGACAGCAATTCACCCCTCCACTTT,CASSRDSNSPLHF
TRBJ1-5,TRBV4-3,-,-,TGCGCCAGCAGCCAAAGGTTAAATCAGCCCCAGCATTTT,CASSQRLNQPQHF
TRBJ2-3,TRBV7-2,-,TRBD1,TGTGCCAGCAGCTTCAGAAGGGGGCACACAGATACGCAGTATTTT,CASSFRRGHTDTQYF
TRBJ1-1,TRBV6-5,few,-,TGTGCCAGCAGTGGCGGCCCGGGGGACACTGAAGCTTTCTTT,CASSGGPGDTEAFF
TRBJ1-2,TRBV18,-,-,TGTGCCAGCTCACGCCTAGAATGGGGGAGTAAAAATGGCTACACCTTC,CASSRLEWGSKNGYTF
TRBJ2-3,TRBV6-1,few,-,TGTGCCAGCAGTGAAGCCGTAGGACCCACAGATACGCAGTATTTT,CASSEAVGPTDTQYF
TRBJ2-1,TRBV19,-,-,TGTGCCAGTACCAATCGGGCAGGGTCGAATGAGCAGTTCTTC,CASTNRAGSNEQFF
TRBJ1-2,TRBV4-3,few,-,TGCGCCAGCAGCCAAGGGGGGGGCGTCGGTTATGGCTACACCTTC,CASSQGGGVGYGYTF
TRBJ2-3,TRBV25-1,few,TRBD1,TGTGCCAGCAGTACAGGGGGTCATAGCACAGATACGCAGTATTTT,CASSTGGHSTDTQYF
TRBJ2-2,TRBV6-5,few,-,TGTGCCAGCAGTTTGCGGGCGGGCGGAAACACCGGGGAGCTGTTTTTT,CASSLRAGGNTGELFF
TRBJ1-1,TRBV25-1,few,-,TGTGCCAGCAGTGACCCCCTACGGGCGGGACACCCCTTCTTT,CASSDPLRAGHPFF
TRBJ2-3,TRBV7-2,-,-,TGTGCCAGCAAGTGGCGGGACTTGACAGATACGCAGTATTTT,CASKWRDLTDTQYF
TRBJ1-2,TRBV7-2,-,-,TGTGCCAGCAGCTTAATTTCCGGCGGTATCTATGGCTACACCTTC,CASSLISGGIYGYTF
TRBJ2-1,TRBV5-1,few,TRBD2,TGCGCCAGCAGGGGACTAGTGAAATCCTCCTACAATGAGCAGTTCTTC,CASRGLVKSSYNEQFF
TRBJ2-3,TRBV11-2,few,TRBD2,TGTGCCAGCAGCTTAGGACTAGCGCCTTACACAGATACGCAGTATTTT,CASSLGLAPYTDTQYF
TRBJ2-1,TRBV7-2,-,-,TGTGCCAGCAGCTTAGGTGGACTATCTTACAATGAGCAGTTCTTC,CASSLGGLSYNEQFF
TRBJ2-7,TRBV19,few,-,TGTGCCAGTTGCAGGGGTGGAAGGGATTCCGGGTACGAGCAGTACTTC,CASCRGGRDSGYEQYF
TRBJ2-1,TRBV15,-,-,TGTGCCACCAGCAGCACAAAGGGACCTGGAGGGGCCAATGAGCAGTTCTTC,CATSSTKGPGGANEQFF
TRBJ1-1,TRBV30,few,TRBD1,TGTGCCTGGAAACGGACAGGCGTCATGAACACTGAAGCTTTCTTT,CAWKRTGVMNTEAFF
TRBJ1-5,TRBV28,-,-,TGTGCCAGCAGTGATTATAGCAATCAGCCCCAGCATTTT,CASSDYSNQPQHF